The 7 T cell receptor beta chains presented below share a single source sample, sequenced in a study of cytomegalovirus exposure and HLA in healthy donors. The primer mix had 60 Vbeta and 13 Jbeta primers. Sequencing used immunoSEQ multiplex PCR; TCRdb keeps in-frame clones, though not all of them. Here the sample spans roughly 90,000 clones, roughly four fifths being singletons. Sequencing input: PBMCs. The receptors here all came from a woman aged 40 to 50 in good health and CMV-seropositive.

In this sample, this clone turned up once. This rearrangement joins TRBV5-1 to TRBJ2-1; 12 nucleotides line up with TRBD2. The trim removed 4 bases at V and 5 bases at J, leaving 4 bases unmatched. CDR3 length: 15 residues. Germline CDR1 and CDR2: SGHRS and YFSETQ. Here the CDR3 DNA reads TGCGCCAGCAGCCCCCGGACTAGCGGGAACAATGAGCAGTTCTTC. Translating gives CASSPRTSGNNEQFF.

V is TRBV7-2 and J is TRBJ1-1, with 12 nucleotides matching TRBD1. V gave up 5 bases and J gave up 5 bases; unmatched junction bases: 9. The CDR3 extends over 16 amino acids. The germline V gene encodes CDR1 SGHTA and CDR2 FQGNSA. The CDR3: CASSPGRGQGATEAFF. In DNA form, the CDR3 reads TGTGCCAGCAGCCCCGGGCGGGGACAGGGGGCAACTGAAGCTTTCTTT.

Only one count was recorded for this clone. The genes are TRBV6-4 and TRBJ2-3; unclear D gene. This CDR3 region has 13 residues. V lost 0 bases to trimming and J lost 3 bases, with 4 bases between them. CDR1 is MRHNA and CDR2 is SNTAGT in the germline V gene. Here the CDR3 reads CASSDSTTDTQYF. CDR3 bases: TGTGCCAGCAGTGACTCGACTACAGATACGCAGTATTTT.

The chain has TRBV4-3 and TRBJ2-3, with 10 bases identical to TRBD1. This CDR3 contains 15 residues. Germline CDR1 is LGHNA and CDR2 is YSLEER. J gave up 5 bases and V 1 base, and 3 bases lay outside the gene matches. The CDR3 reads CASSQADRGVDTQYF. In nucleotides, the CDR3 is TGCGCCAGCAGCCAAGCGGACAGGGGGGTAGATACGCAGTATTTT.

This chain uses TRBV18 with TRBJ1-3; D unclear. V was cut by 3 bases and J by 0 bases, with 9 bases left in between. This CDR3 comprises 15 residues. Per germline, CDR1 KGHSH and CDR2 LQKENI. CDR3 nucleotide sequence: TGTGCCAGCTCACCCCTTGGGAGCTCTGGAAACACCATATATTTT. Encoded protein: CASSPLGSSGNTIYF.

The chain joins TRBV6-5 to TRBJ2-7, with 10 bases matching TRBD2. The germline V gene has CDR1 MNHEY and CDR2 SVGAGI. CDR3 length: 16 residues. The ends lost 0 bases at V and 6 bases at J; junction bases unmatched: 8. In DNA, the CDR3 is TGTGCCAGCAGTTACTCGTCCGGGCTAGCGGGGGTCGAGCAGTACTTC. This gives the protein CASSYSSGLAGVEQYF.

This chain connects TRBV7-9 to TRBJ2-2; 10 nucleotides agree with TRBD2. In germline, CDR1 is SEHNR, CDR2 FQNEAQ (reference sequence). The junction had 7 bases not matched to a gene; V was cut back by 0 bases and J by 6 bases. The CDR3 runs 17 residues. CDR3 bases: TGTGCCAGCAGCTTAGCGGGGGGACTAGCGTTCCCCGGGGAGCTGTTTTTT. Translating gives CASSLAGGLAFPGELFF.